The rows below give T cell receptor beta chains drawn from one sample of a study of shared clonotypes between healthy human individuals. Some clones are missing from TCRdb's copy, which holds only in-frame ones; the method was immunoSEQ multiplex PCR. The table lists about 2 million clones, less than 95% of them singletons. Sequenced input: naive CD8+ T cells sorted from blood. All receptors derive from a man between 18 and 35 years old in good health. Each CDR3 is given with its conserved first and last residue. The order of the fields is clone size, V gene, CDR3 length, J gene, D gene, CDR3 DNA, CDR3 protein. D genes are given only for firm matches. Clone size is stated in some rows and not others, as once, few, many or a class when expanded.

clone_size: once; v_call: TRBV15; cdr3_length: 15; j_call: TRBJ1-5; d_call: .; cdr3_nt: TGTGCCACCAGCAGAGATCCGTCCCTAAATCAGCCCCAGCATTTT; cdr3_aa: CATSRDPSLNQPQHF
clone_size: .; v_call: TRBV30; cdr3_length: 12; j_call: TRBJ1-1; d_call: .; cdr3_nt: TGTGCCTGGAAAGGGGGAGGTACTGAAGCTTTCTTT; cdr3_aa: CAWKGGGTEAFF
clone_size: .; v_call: TRBV10-2; cdr3_length: 13; j_call: TRBJ1-1; d_call: .; cdr3_nt: TGCGCCAGCAGTGAGTCTCCGGGGTCTGAAGCTTTCTTT; cdr3_aa: CASSESPGSEAFF
clone_size: .; v_call: TRBV4-3; cdr3_length: 13; j_call: TRBJ1-2; d_call: .; cdr3_nt: TGCGCCAGCAGCCAAGGCGGCTACTATGGCTACACCTTC; cdr3_aa: CASSQGGYYGYTF
clone_size: .; v_call: TRBV5-4; cdr3_length: 14; j_call: TRBJ2-7; d_call: .; cdr3_nt: TGTGCCAGCAGCTTGGCCGGCAGGCCAGACGAGCAGTACTTC; cdr3_aa: CASSLAGRPDEQYF
clone_size: .; v_call: TRBV18; cdr3_length: 13; j_call: TRBJ2-7; d_call: .; cdr3_nt: TGTGCCAGCTCGGTCGGACAGAACTACGAGCAGTACTTC; cdr3_aa: CASSVGQNYEQYF
clone_size: .; v_call: TRBV10-3; cdr3_length: 15; j_call: TRBJ1-2; d_call: .; cdr3_nt: TGTGCCATCAGTAATTTGACAGGCTACTTCTATGGCTACACCTTC; cdr3_aa: CAISNLTGYFYGYTF
clone_size: .; v_call: TRBV7-9; cdr3_length: 17; j_call: TRBJ2-5; d_call: .; cdr3_nt: TGTGCCAGCAGCTTATTGGGTTACGGGGGGCGTGGAGAGACCCAGTACTTC; cdr3_aa: CASSLLGYGGRGETQYF
clone_size: .; v_call: TRBV5-1; cdr3_length: 22; j_call: TRBJ2-7; d_call: TRBD2; cdr3_nt: TGCGCCAGCAGCTCCGAGGAGAGGGCAGGAGGAGCGGGAGGGTACAGAGACTACGAGCAGTACTTC; cdr3_aa: CASSSEERAGGAGGYRDYEQYF
clone_size: .; v_call: TRBV27; cdr3_length: 15; j_call: TRBJ2-7; d_call: TRBD1; cdr3_nt: TGTGCCAGCAGTTTAATCGGGACAGGGAACTACGAGCAGTACTTC; cdr3_aa: CASSLIGTGNYEQYF
clone_size: .; v_call: TRBV6-1; cdr3_length: 17; j_call: TRBJ2-7; d_call: .; cdr3_nt: TGTGCCAGCAGTGTCCTGCCAAATGCGGACAGCTCCTACGAGCAGTACTTC; cdr3_aa: CASSVLPNADSSYEQYF
clone_size: once; v_call: TRBV13; cdr3_length: 18; j_call: TRBJ2-3; d_call: TRBD1; cdr3_nt: TGTGCCAGCAGCTTAATTACAGGGGGCGCTGGGAGCACAGATACGCAGTATTTT; cdr3_aa: CASSLITGGAGSTDTQYF
clone_size: .; v_call: TRBV27; cdr3_length: 15; j_call: TRBJ2-5; d_call: .; cdr3_nt: TGTGCCAGCAGTTTATTCGCGGGTGCGGTGGAGACCCAGTACTTC; cdr3_aa: CASSLFAGAVETQYF
clone_size: .; v_call: TRBV6-1; cdr3_length: 16; j_call: TRBJ1-2; d_call: TRBD1; cdr3_nt: TGTGCCAGCAGTGGAGATACACAAGGGACAGGGCATGGCTACACCTTC; cdr3_aa: CASSGDTQGTGHGYTF
clone_size: few; v_call: TRBV6-1; cdr3_length: 13; j_call: TRBJ1-2; d_call: .; cdr3_nt: TGTGCCAGCAGTTTCACAGGGAACTATGGCTACACCTTC; cdr3_aa: CASSFTGNYGYTF
clone_size: .; v_call: TRBV4-1; cdr3_length: 16; j_call: TRBJ2-1; d_call: TRBD2; cdr3_nt: TGCGCCAGCAGCCCAATGGGGCTAGCGGGGAACAATGAGCAGTTCTTC; cdr3_aa: CASSPMGLAGNNEQFF
clone_size: .; v_call: TRBV19; cdr3_length: 15; j_call: TRBJ2-7; d_call: TRBD2; cdr3_nt: TGTGCCAGTAGTATCTCGGCAGGGACTAGCTCCGAGCAGTACTTC; cdr3_aa: CASSISAGTSSEQYF
clone_size: .; v_call: TRBV7-9; cdr3_length: 15; j_call: TRBJ1-1; d_call: .; cdr3_nt: TGTGCCAGCAGCTTACTATCTCCAGGGAACACTGAAGCTTTCTTT; cdr3_aa: CASSLLSPGNTEAFF
clone_size: .; v_call: TRBV27; cdr3_length: 14; j_call: TRBJ2-3; d_call: TRBD2; cdr3_nt: TGTGCCAGCAGTTTACGGGGGGGAAGAGATACGCAGTATTTT; cdr3_aa: CASSLRGGRDTQYF
clone_size: .; v_call: TRBV5-4; cdr3_length: 15; j_call: TRBJ1-1; d_call: .; cdr3_nt: TGTGCCAGCACCGAAGAGGGGGGGGACGGCACTGAAGCTTTCTTT; cdr3_aa: CASTEEGGDGTEAFF
clone_size: .; v_call: TRBV10-2; cdr3_length: 14; j_call: TRBJ1-5; d_call: .; cdr3_nt: TGCGCCAGCAGTGATGGGGACAGCAATCAGCCCCAGCATTTT; cdr3_aa: CASSDGDSNQPQHF
clone_size: .; v_call: TRBV5-4; cdr3_length: 15; j_call: TRBJ2-7; d_call: .; cdr3_nt: TGTGCCAGCAGCTTGGGTCCCCAAGCCCACTACGAGCAGTACTTC; cdr3_aa: CASSLGPQAHYEQYF
clone_size: .; v_call: TRBV5-6; cdr3_length: 17; j_call: TRBJ2-2; d_call: .; cdr3_nt: TGTGCCAGCAGCTTGGAGGACGCGGACTCAGAAACCGGGGAGCTGTTTTTT; cdr3_aa: CASSLEDADSETGELFF
clone_size: .; v_call: TRBV4-1; cdr3_length: 13; j_call: TRBJ1-4; d_call: .; cdr3_nt: TGCGCCAGCACCCACTGGGCTAATGAAAAACTGTTTTTT; cdr3_aa: CASTHWANEKLFF
clone_size: once; v_call: TRBV7-8; cdr3_length: 16; j_call: TRBJ2-1; d_call: TRBD2; cdr3_nt: TGTGCCAGCAGCTTAGGGCTAGCGGGGGGAGACAATGAGCAGTTCTTC; cdr3_aa: CASSLGLAGGDNEQFF
clone_size: .; v_call: TRBV9; cdr3_length: 15; j_call: TRBJ1-1; d_call: .; cdr3_nt: TGTGCCAGCAGCGTAGTTGTAGGGGCGAACACTGAAGCTTTCTTT; cdr3_aa: CASSVVVGANTEAFF
clone_size: .; v_call: TRBV7-6; cdr3_length: 13; j_call: TRBJ1-1; d_call: .; cdr3_nt: TGTGCCAGCTTCAGGGCAGTGAACACTGAAGCTTTCTTT; cdr3_aa: CASFRAVNTEAFF
clone_size: .; v_call: TRBV5-1; cdr3_length: 15; j_call: TRBJ2-7; d_call: TRBD1; cdr3_nt: TGCGCCAGCAGCCCGGGGACAGGGGGAATCTACGAGCAGTACTTC; cdr3_aa: CASSPGTGGIYEQYF
clone_size: .; v_call: TRBV4-2; cdr3_length: 17; j_call: TRBJ2-2; d_call: .; cdr3_nt: TGTGCCAGCAGCCAAGAACGGGGGGCTGATCTGAGCGGGGAGCTGTTTTTT; cdr3_aa: CASSQERGADLSGELFF
clone_size: .; v_call: TRBV9; cdr3_length: 15; j_call: TRBJ2-7; d_call: .; cdr3_nt: TGTGCCAGCAGCGTAGGGGGCAGCAGCTCCTACGAGCAGTACTTC; cdr3_aa: CASSVGGSSSYEQYF
clone_size: .; v_call: TRBV5-4; cdr3_length: 16; j_call: TRBJ2-2; d_call: TRBD2; cdr3_nt: TGTGCCAGCAGCCTACTCGCGGGGGGGAGTACCGGGGAGCTGTTTTTT; cdr3_aa: CASSLLAGGSTGELFF
clone_size: .; v_call: TRBV6-6; cdr3_length: 12; j_call: TRBJ1-2; d_call: .; cdr3_nt: TGTGCCAGCAGTTACGGACAGAACGTCGGCTCCTTC; cdr3_aa: CASSYGQNVGSF
clone_size: .; v_call: TRBV2; cdr3_length: 15; j_call: TRBJ2-7; d_call: TRBD2; cdr3_nt: TGTGCCAGCAGTGCGGGGGGGTATAGCTCCTACGAGCAGTACTTC; cdr3_aa: CASSAGGYSSYEQYF
clone_size: .; v_call: TRBV5-1; cdr3_length: 13; j_call: TRBJ2-7; d_call: .; cdr3_nt: TGCGCCAGCAGCTTGGGGCCGTTCTACGAGCAGTACTTC; cdr3_aa: CASSLGPFYEQYF
clone_size: .; v_call: TRBV30; cdr3_length: 16; j_call: TRBJ2-1; d_call: TRBD2; cdr3_nt: TGTGCCTGGAGTTTGGTCACTAGCGGGAGCTACAATGAGCAGTTCTTC; cdr3_aa: CAWSLVTSGSYNEQFF
clone_size: once; v_call: TRBV7-9; cdr3_length: 17; j_call: TRBJ2-7; d_call: .; cdr3_nt: TGTGCCAGCAGCTTAGATCCGGACTATCTAGAGTCCTACGAGCAGTACTTC; cdr3_aa: CASSLDPDYLESYEQYF
clone_size: .; v_call: TRBV12-5; cdr3_length: 14; j_call: TRBJ1-2; d_call: .; cdr3_nt: TGTGCTAGTGGTCAAGCTCTGGACGGGGCCGGCTACACCTTC; cdr3_aa: CASGQALDGAGYTF